The rows below give T cell receptor beta chains drawn from one sample of a study of tumor-infiltrating lymphocytes in primary liver carcinoma. Each CDR3 protein gets one entry after TCRdb re-called the multiplex PCR reads with MiXCR. The sample lists around 210,000 distinct CDR3 sequences, roughly 61% occurring once. The sequenced material came from peripheral blood. These receptors originate from a woman aged 60-75 years with primary liver carcinoma and hepatitis B virus infection. CDR3s include the opening cysteine and the closing phenylalanine or tryptophan. Fields, in order: D gene, V gene, J gene, CDR3 protein. The D gene is left open where the match is weak.

D: TRBD2
V: TRBV11-3
J: TRBJ2-2
CDR3: CDSSPGLSGGNTGELFF

D: NA
V: TRBV12-3/TRBV12-4
J: TRBJ1-5
CDR3: CASSRRPGGGDQPQHF

D: NA
V: TRBV29-1
J: TRBJ2-3
CDR3: CSVTGEVWDRQYF

D: NA
V: TRBV4-1
J: TRBJ2-1
CDR3: CASSQARSRGNEQSF

D: NA
V: TRBV28
J: TRBJ1-1
CDR3: CASSSVVNTEALF

D: TRBD1
V: TRBV20-1
J: TRBJ1-1
CDR3: CSRTGGNSNTEAFF

D: TRBD1
V: TRBV28
J: TRBJ2-1
CDR3: CASSLDRGYEQFF

D: TRBD1
V: TRBV14
J: TRBJ1-5
CDR3: CVSSSTDRGRITGSYSNQPQHF

D: NA
V: TRBV6-5
J: TRBJ2-7
CDR3: CAGNPGAPRGEQYF

D: NA
V: TRBV29-1
J: TRBJ1-1
CDR3: CSVEDGVVNTEAFF

D: TRBD2
V: TRBV5-1
J: TRBJ2-7
CDR3: CASGTSGSSKGEQCF

D: TRBD1
V: TRBV7-9
J: TRBJ2-7
CDR3: CASSSLQGASYYEQYF

D: NA
V: TRBV29-1
J: TRBJ1-5
CDR3: CSVEDLDRPGESNQPQHF